These 5 T cell receptor beta chains share one sample of origin, sequenced in a study of blood T cell repertoires in COVID-19. The assay was immunoSEQ multiplex PCR, and TCRdb's table has in-frame clones only and misses some. The table records about 290,000 clones, roughly 89% of them present only once. Material: peripheral blood. These receptors were obtained from a woman aged 25 to 39 with active or convalescent COVID-19.

This clone was counted only a few times. The chain recombines TRBV6-6 with TRBJ1-6, with D possibly matching TRBD1 (6 bases). CDR3 length: 16 amino acids. CDR1 and CDR2 from the germline V gene are MNHNY and SVGAGI (reference sequence). V was cut by 1 base and J by 2 bases, with 9 bases left in between. Written as DNA, the CDR3 is TGTGCCAGCAGTTACTGGACAGTCACCTATAATTCACCCCTCCACTTT. It encodes CASSYWTVTYNSPLHF.

The chain combines TRBV6-5 with TRBJ1-1; D not resolved. Germline CDR1 and CDR2: MNHEY and SVGAGI. The CDR3 length is 14 residues. V was trimmed by 5 bases and J by 6 bases, leaving 16 bases between them. The CDR3 DNA is TGTGCCAGCAGTCCGACACGGGGAAGCGCTGAAGCTTTCTTT. It yields the protein CASSPTRGSAEAFF.

The chain recombines TRBV6-2 or TRBV6-3 with TRBJ2-7, with 7 bases matching TRBD1. From germline, CDR1 is MNHEY and CDR2 SVGEGT. CDR3 length equals 13 residues. Trimming cost V 4 bases and J 6 bases; bases outside gene matches: 6. Written as DNA, the CDR3 is TGTGCCAGCAGTTCCACCCGACAGGGCGAGCAGTACTTC. Translating gives CASSSTRQGEQYF.

The V call is TRBV6-1, the J call TRBJ1-6, with D maybe TRBD1 (5 bases). This CDR3 comprises 15 residues. Deletions cut 3 bases from V and 9 bases from J, with 15 bases between. Looked up from germline, CDR1 is MNHNS and CDR2 is SASEGT. The CDR3: CASSDRAPMGSPLHF. CDR3 sequence (DNA): TGTGCCAGCAGTGACAGGGCCCCTATGGGTTCACCCCTCCACTTT.

This chain uses TRBV24-1 with TRBJ1-2, with 9 bases matching TRBD1. The CDR3 spans 17 residues. The V gene's germline CDR1 is KGHDR and CDR2 SFDVKD. The V gene end was trimmed by 5 bases and the J gene end by 0 bases; junction bases not matched to a gene: 9. The DNA for the CDR3 is TGTGCCACCAGTGGATACGGGACAGGGACCACTAACTATGGCTACACCTTC. Translating gives CATSGYGTGTTNYGYTF.